This T cell receptor (beta chain) emerged from a study of blood T cell repertoires in COVID-19. Germline CDR1 and CDR2: MNHNS and SASEGT. The V end was cut by 1 base, the J end by 1 base, with 8 bases between. The CDR3 is made up of 15 amino acids. Per the study methods: Using reference gene primer amplification, nucleated cell counts were estimated. Here immunoSEQ multiplex PCR was the method, and the copy in TCRdb shows in-frame clones only, minus some. The V and J calls and clone size are taken from that table; D and trimming were inferred from the DNA. This sample has 300,000 to 350,000 clones, with 75% to 90% found just once. This clone appeared a few times.

The sample consisted of PBMCs or T cells enriched from blood (not recorded which). The chain combines TRBV6-1 with TRBJ2-1; D unresolved. The receptor was derived from a young man who had recovered from COVID-19. CDR3 region: CASSEETGSYNEQFF. The CDR3 bases are TGTGCCAGCAGTGAAGAAACGGGTTCCTACAATGAGCAGTTCTTC.